This is a list of T cell receptor beta chains from one sample in a study of neoadjuvant nivolumab and ipilimumab in lung cancer. Clones were sequenced by immunoSEQ multiplex PCR, and TCRdb holds only the in-frame ones, with some missing. The table has fewer than 20,000 clones, around 76% seen once. The sequences come from tumor tissue, collected after neoadjuvant nivolumab, alone or with ipilimumab, at or shortly before surgery. All receptors come from an adult with non-small cell lung cancer. Each CDR3 is given with its conserved first and last residue. Each record gives: J gene, D gene, V gene, clone size, CDR3 DNA, CDR3 protein. The D gene is left open where the match is weak. Size is stated for part of the rows, as once, few or many counts, or as a class when the clone is expanded.

j_gene: TRBJ1-1; d_gene: .; v_gene: TRBV27; abundance: .; CDR3nt: TGTGCCAGCAGCCACACATGGGAGACTGAAGCTTTCTTT; CDR3aa: CASSHTWETEAFF
j_gene: TRBJ2-3; d_gene: TRBD1; v_gene: TRBV7-8; abundance: .; CDR3nt: TGTGCCAGCAGCTTGCGAGGGGGCAAGACAGATACGCAGTATTTT; CDR3aa: CASSLRGGKTDTQYF
j_gene: TRBJ1-4; d_gene: .; v_gene: TRBV5-1; abundance: few; CDR3nt: TGCGCCAGCAGCTTGGAGTCAGGGGTTGAAAAACTGTTTTTT; CDR3aa: CASSLESGVEKLFF
j_gene: TRBJ2-5; d_gene: TRBD1; v_gene: TRBV7-2; abundance: .; CDR3nt: TGTGCCAGCAAGCGGGACAGGGTAGAGACCCAGTACTTC; CDR3aa: CASKRDRVETQYF
j_gene: TRBJ2-2; d_gene: .; v_gene: TRBV29-1; abundance: .; CDR3nt: TGCAGCGTTGAACGGCCCGGGGAGGCCGGGGAGCTGTTTTTT; CDR3aa: CSVERPGEAGELFF
j_gene: TRBJ1-6; d_gene: .; v_gene: TRBV6-1; abundance: .; CDR3nt: TGTGCCAGCAGTGAAATCGGAAATTCACCCCTCCACTTT; CDR3aa: CASSEIGNSPLHF
j_gene: TRBJ1-2; d_gene: TRBD1; v_gene: TRBV19; abundance: .; CDR3nt: TGTGCCAGTAGTTTAGGATCACGGGACAGCGTCTATGGCTACACCTTC; CDR3aa: CASSLGSRDSVYGYTF
j_gene: TRBJ1-4; d_gene: .; v_gene: TRBV15; abundance: .; CDR3nt: TGTGCCACCAGCAGAGTGCTCGTTCAGGGTGAAAAACTGTTTTTT; CDR3aa: CATSRVLVQGEKLFF
j_gene: TRBJ2-5; d_gene: TRBD1; v_gene: TRBV7-9; abundance: .; CDR3nt: TGTGCCAGCAGCTTAGTAGGGGGCGGAGGAGAGACCCAGTACTTC; CDR3aa: CASSLVGGGGETQYF
j_gene: TRBJ2-1; d_gene: TRBD1; v_gene: TRBV5-1; abundance: .; CDR3nt: TGCGCCAGCAGCAAGGGACAGGGGAACAACAATGAGCAGTTCTTC; CDR3aa: CASSKGQGNNNEQFF
j_gene: TRBJ1-1; d_gene: .; v_gene: TRBV16; abundance: .; CDR3nt: TGTGCCAGCAGCCAATCCACACCAAGGAACACTGAAGCTTTCTTT; CDR3aa: CASSQSTPRNTEAFF
j_gene: TRBJ1-2; d_gene: TRBD1; v_gene: TRBV11-2; abundance: .; CDR3nt: TGTGCCAGCAGCTTTACGGGACAGGGAGTCTATGGCTACACCTTC; CDR3aa: CASSFTGQGVYGYTF
j_gene: TRBJ1-1; d_gene: .; v_gene: TRBV6-6; abundance: few; CDR3nt: TGTGCCACGGGGCAGCTATTGAACACTGAAGCTTTCTTT; CDR3aa: CATGQLLNTEAFF
j_gene: TRBJ1-3; d_gene: TRBD1; v_gene: TRBV7-2; abundance: .; CDR3nt: TGTGCCAGCAGCCGAGACAGGGACTCTGGAAACACCATATATTTT; CDR3aa: CASSRDRDSGNTIYF
j_gene: TRBJ1-6; d_gene: .; v_gene: TRBV5-6; abundance: .; CDR3nt: TGTGCCAGCAGCTTGGGGGTCCCACCCCTCCACTTT; CDR3aa: CASSLGVPPLHF
j_gene: TRBJ2-7; d_gene: .; v_gene: TRBV25-1; abundance: few; CDR3nt: TGTGCCAGCAGGGGGGACAACTCCTACGAGCAGTACTTC; CDR3aa: CASRGDNSYEQYF
j_gene: TRBJ1-2; d_gene: .; v_gene: TRBV7-9; abundance: few; CDR3nt: TGTGCCAGCAGCTTAATAGATAGGGACGGCTATGGCTACACCTTC; CDR3aa: CASSLIDRDGYGYTF
j_gene: TRBJ2-5; d_gene: .; v_gene: TRBV6-1; abundance: .; CDR3nt: TGTGCCAGCAGTGAAGAGACCCAGTACTTC; CDR3aa: CASSEETQYF
j_gene: TRBJ2-3; d_gene: .; v_gene: TRBV11-2; abundance: .; CDR3nt: TGTGCCAGCAGCCCTAAACGAGACGACACAGATACGCAGTATTTT; CDR3aa: CASSPKRDDTDTQYF
j_gene: TRBJ1-6; d_gene: TRBD1; v_gene: TRBV6-5; abundance: few; CDR3nt: TGTGCCAGCAGTTGGAGTGGACAGGTGGATAATTCACCCCTCCACTTT; CDR3aa: CASSWSGQVDNSPLHF
j_gene: TRBJ1-2; d_gene: .; v_gene: TRBV5-1; abundance: medium-sized; CDR3nt: TGCGCCAGCAGCCCCGCGGGCTCTGAGGGCTACACCTTC; CDR3aa: CASSPAGSEGYTF
j_gene: TRBJ2-7; d_gene: TRBD1; v_gene: TRBV7-9; abundance: .; CDR3nt: TGTGCCAGCAGCCCACAGGGGGTCGAGCAGTACTTC; CDR3aa: CASSPQGVEQYF
j_gene: TRBJ1-1; d_gene: .; v_gene: TRBV15; abundance: .; CDR3nt: TGTGCCACCAGCTTCGGACACGAGAACACTGAAGCTTTCTTT; CDR3aa: CATSFGHENTEAFF
j_gene: TRBJ2-5; d_gene: .; v_gene: TRBV5-6; abundance: few; CDR3nt: TGTGCCAGCAGCTTGGGGCTGGAACAGGGTGGGGAGACCCAGTACTTC; CDR3aa: CASSLGLEQGGETQYF
j_gene: TRBJ1-1; d_gene: .; v_gene: TRBV5-1; abundance: medium-sized; CDR3nt: TGCGCCAGCAGCTTGTACGGGGGAGGGACTGAAGCTTTCTTT; CDR3aa: CASSLYGGGTEAFF
j_gene: TRBJ2-2; d_gene: TRBD2; v_gene: TRBV5-6; abundance: .; CDR3nt: TGTGCCAGCAGCCCGGCGACTAGCGGGGGCTCGACGAACACCGGGGAGCTGTTTTTT; CDR3aa: CASSPATSGGSTNTGELFF
j_gene: TRBJ1-6; d_gene: .; v_gene: TRBV30; abundance: .; CDR3nt: TGTGCCTGGAAAGACGGATATAATTCACCCCTCCACTTT; CDR3aa: CAWKDGYNSPLHF
j_gene: TRBJ2-5; d_gene: .; v_gene: TRBV18; abundance: .; CDR3nt: TGTGCCAGCTCAAAAGGAACTCAAGAGACCCAGTACTTC; CDR3aa: CASSKGTQETQYF
j_gene: TRBJ2-7; d_gene: .; v_gene: TRBV6-5; abundance: .; CDR3nt: TGTGCCAGCAAATCACCAGGTGGGGGCTACGAGCAGTACTTC; CDR3aa: CASKSPGGGYEQYF
j_gene: TRBJ1-2; d_gene: TRBD1; v_gene: TRBV14; abundance: once; CDR3nt: TGTGCCAGCAGCTACGGGACAGGGGATGGCTACACCTTC; CDR3aa: CASSYGTGDGYTF
j_gene: TRBJ1-1; d_gene: .; v_gene: TRBV10-2; abundance: .; CDR3nt: TGCGCCAGCAGCGTTTCGGCTGTAACTGAAGCTTTCTTT; CDR3aa: CASSVSAVTEAFF
j_gene: TRBJ1-1; d_gene: .; v_gene: TRBV29-1; abundance: .; CDR3nt: TGCAGCGTAGGGAGAATGAACACTGAAGCTTTCTTT; CDR3aa: CSVGRMNTEAFF
j_gene: TRBJ2-1; d_gene: TRBD2; v_gene: TRBV13; abundance: .; CDR3nt: TGTGCCAGCAGCTCGGGACTAGCGGGGGGGAGCTCCTACAATGAGCAGTTCTTC; CDR3aa: CASSSGLAGGSSYNEQFF
j_gene: TRBJ1-5; d_gene: .; v_gene: TRBV15; abundance: .; CDR3nt: TGTGCCACAGGGGATTATAGCAATCAGCCCCAGCATTTT; CDR3aa: CATGDYSNQPQHF
j_gene: TRBJ1-2; d_gene: .; v_gene: TRBV6-6; abundance: few; CDR3nt: TGTGCCAGCGATGGAGGGGTGGGAGGAAGAGACTATGGCTACACCTTC; CDR3aa: CASDGGVGGRDYGYTF
j_gene: TRBJ1-5; d_gene: .; v_gene: TRBV25-1; abundance: once; CDR3nt: TGTGCCAGCAGTGAAGGGGGGGGGAAGAATCAGCCCCAGCATTTT; CDR3aa: CASSEGGGKNQPQHF
j_gene: TRBJ2-5; d_gene: .; v_gene: TRBV7-9; abundance: .; CDR3nt: TGTGCCAGCAGCCCCAGTGGCAGAGCCCAAGAGACCCAGTACTTC; CDR3aa: CASSPSGRAQETQYF
j_gene: TRBJ2-7; d_gene: TRBD1; v_gene: TRBV18; abundance: .; CDR3nt: TGTGCCAGCTCACCACCGGACAGGACTTATTTTTACGAGCAGTACTTC; CDR3aa: CASSPPDRTYFYEQYF
j_gene: TRBJ2-2; d_gene: .; v_gene: TRBV2; abundance: .; CDR3nt: TGTGCCAGCAGTCAGATGGGGTTTGCGAACACCGGGGAGCTGTTTTTT; CDR3aa: CASSQMGFANTGELFF
j_gene: TRBJ1-5; d_gene: .; v_gene: TRBV30; abundance: once; CDR3nt: TGTGCCTGGGGGGCGGATAGCAATCAGCCCCAGCATTTT; CDR3aa: CAWGADSNQPQHF
j_gene: TRBJ1-1; d_gene: .; v_gene: TRBV6-1; abundance: .; CDR3nt: TGTGCCAGCGACAGGAGGAACACTGAAGCTTTCTTT; CDR3aa: CASDRRNTEAFF
j_gene: TRBJ2-2; d_gene: .; v_gene: TRBV6-5; abundance: .; CDR3nt: TGTGCCAGCAGTCAAAGGACCGGGGAGCTGTTTTTT; CDR3aa: CASSQRTGELFF
j_gene: TRBJ2-2; d_gene: TRBD2; v_gene: TRBV7-2; abundance: .; CDR3nt: TGTGCCACCTCTACTAGCGGGGGTACCGGGGAGCTGTTTTTT; CDR3aa: CATSTSGGTGELFF
j_gene: TRBJ2-7; d_gene: TRBD1; v_gene: TRBV10-3; abundance: .; CDR3nt: TGTGCCATCAGTGATTGGACAGGGGCATCCTACGAGCAGTACTTC; CDR3aa: CAISDWTGASYEQYF
j_gene: TRBJ2-7; d_gene: .; v_gene: TRBV10-3; abundance: .; CDR3nt: TGTGCCATAGCGATGGGCAGCCGCTCCTACGAGCAGTACTTC; CDR3aa: CAIAMGSRSYEQYF